This TCR beta chain was observed in a study of OX40 agonist ivuxolimab in advanced cancers. Germline loops: CDR1 MNHNS, CDR2 SASEGT. The CDR3 is 14 residues long. The V gene lost 7 bases and the J gene lost 0 bases, with 10 bases spanning the gap. Blood sampling was done at baseline, cycle 4 day 1, and cycle 7 day 1. Data came from immunoSEQ multiplex PCR; TCRdb stores just in-frame clones and leaves some out. The sample yields approximately 68,000 clones, 88% seen once. The source material was CD4+ or CD8+ T cells sorted from blood, sampled in a trial of the OX40 agonist ivuxolimab. The rearrangement uses TRBV6-1 and TRBJ2-4; D not resolved. The TCR sequence derives from an adult with an advanced solid tumor such as melanoma, head and neck, liver or kidney cancer. This CDR3 reads CASMATLAKNIQYF. The DNA of the CDR3 is TGTGCCAGCATGGCCACCCTAGCCAAAAACATTCAGTACTTC.